This TCR beta chain came from a study of blood T cell repertoires in COVID-19. This CDR3 has 13 amino acids. CDR1 SGHTA and CDR2 FQGTGA come from the germline V gene. Trimming took off 0 bases at V and 7 bases at J, with 9 bases between the two ends. Original processing methods: For nucleated cells, counts were estimated from reference gene primer amplification. The assay was immunoSEQ multiplex PCR, and TCRdb's table has in-frame clones only and misses some. V and J calls and clone size are copied from that table; D and trimming were computed from the DNA. Altogether about 160,000 clones are present, about 85% being singletons, with the ten largest covering 3.3%.

The rearrangement joins TRBV7-3 to TRBJ1-2, with D uncertain. The sample comprised peripheral blood. This receptor was identified in a human donor with acute or convalescent COVID-19. The donor label of this sample is uncertain. The CDR3 reads CASSLTGEAGYTF. The DNA for the CDR3 is TGTGCCAGCAGCTTAACCGGGGAAGCTGGCTACACCTTC. The whole variable domain, filled in from reference TRBV7-3 and TRBJ1-2, reads GAGVSQTPSNKVTEKGKYVELRCDPISGHTALYWYRQSLGQGPEFLIYFQGTGAADDSGLPNDRFFAVRPEGSVSTLKIQRTERGDSAVYLCASSLTGEAGYTFGSGTRLTVV.